This paragraph covers one TCR beta chain sequence. Some clones are missing from TCRdb's copy, which holds only in-frame ones; the method was immunoSEQ multiplex PCR. The table records around 110,000 clones, around 88% of them present only once. The data derive from a study of T cell responses to AZD1222 COVID-19 vaccine. V dropped 0 bases and J dropped 7; count of bases not matched to a gene: 5. The CDR3 totals 15 residues. Germline-derived CDR1 and CDR2 are SGDLS and YYNGEE. The chain joins TRBV9 to TRBJ1-4, with 8 bases aligning to TRBD1. Material: peripheral blood, obtained on day 0 of AZD1222 vaccination. The TCR sequence derives from an adult in good health. In DNA form, the CDR3 reads TGTGCCAGCAGCGTAGGCGGACAGGGAGCTGAAAAACTGTTTTTT. Translating gives CASSVGGQGAEKLFF.